Below are 18 T cell receptor beta chains sequenced from a single sample in a study of graft-versus-host responses after intestinal transplantation listed by TCRdb under 2021. Library method: the immunoSEQ multiplex PCR assay. The source is immuneACCESS, and TCRdb retained only in-frame sequences with V and J called. Part of the clones is not carried over; for the studies checked, unresolved V genes explain less than half of this, and the remainder is unexplained. Here the sample has approximately 19,000 clones; approximately 70% occur a single time. 8% to 9.5% of the sample belongs to the ten largest clones. Intraepithelial and lamina propria lymphocytes were isolated from graft specimens using dithiothreitol, EDTA incubations and collagenase D digestion. The specimen comprised ileum tissue, sampled roughly 3 weeks after intestinal transplant. The receptors stem from a human patient who received an intestinal transplant, so some T cells may come from the graft donor.

This clone has just a few counts. The chain joins TRBV19 to TRBJ1-2; the D is unclear. The germline V gene encodes CDR1 LNHDA and CDR2 SQIVND (reference sequence). The CDR3 extends over 16 amino acids. Deletions cut 3 bases from V and 3 bases from J, with 17 bases between. The chain's CDR3 is CASSIEEPSKDYGYTF. For the CDR3, the DNA is TGTGCCAGTAGTATCGAGGAGCCCTCTAAAGACTATGGCTACACCTTC.

The rearrangement links TRBV13 to TRBJ2-7; 7 bases line up with TRBD2. The CDR3 spans 16 residues. Germline CDR1 PRHDT, CDR2 FYEKMQ (reference sequence). With V trimmed by 2 bases and J by 6 bases, 13 bases remained unmatched. The CDR3 is CASSLPGRGVLSEQYF. CDR3 DNA: TGTGCCAGCAGCTTACCGGGGAGGGGAGTGCTATCCGAGCAGTACTTC.

This clone was observed a single time. The V and J genes are TRBV5-1 and TRBJ2-7; TRBD1 might be the D (6 bases). Germline lookup yields CDR1 SGHRS and CDR2 YFSETQ. V lost 3 bases to trimming and J lost 2 bases, with 12 bases between them. The CDR3 is 14 residues long. CDR3 in amino acids: CASSSNQGTYEQYF. The DNA of the CDR3 is TGCGCCAGCAGCTCGAACCAGGGGACCTACGAGCAGTACTTC.

The gene calls are TRBV7-3 and TRBJ1-5; 9 positions match TRBD1. The germline gives CDR1 SGHTA, CDR2 FQGTGA. With V trimmed by 5 bases and J by 9 bases, 26 bases remained unmatched. There are 20 residues in the CDR3. CDR3 loop: CASSPHQRGQGPLFRLPQHF. In DNA, the CDR3 is TGTGCCAGCAGCCCTCACCAAAGGGGACAGGGCCCTTTATTTCGACTGCCCCAGCATTTT.

This chain joins TRBV6-4 and TRBJ2-3; 9 nucleotides line up with TRBD2. CDR1 and CDR2 (germline): MRHNA, SNTAGT. The CDR3 has 15 amino acids. The J segment lost 2 bases and the V segment lost 3 bases, leaving 3 bases of the junction unmatched. The CDR3 protein is CASSEGGGATDTQYF. CDR3 DNA: TGTGCCAGCAGTGAGGGCGGGGGGGCCACAGATACGCAGTATTTT.

The chain recombines TRBV9 with TRBJ1-3; possible D gene TRBD1, 6 bases. Germline V gene data show CDR1 as SGDLS and CDR2 as YYNGEE. The CDR3 extends over 16 amino acids. Trimming stripped 4 bases from V and 3 bases from J, with 17 bases between. The CDR3 loop reads CASSPIGRGYGNTIYF. CDR3 nucleotides: TGTGCCAGCAGCCCGATCGGCAGGGGATATGGAAACACCATATATTTT.

The chain is built from TRBV5-4 and TRBJ2-3, with 9 bases fitting TRBD2. The CDR3 is 14 residues long. The V gene end was trimmed by 4 bases and the J gene end by 5 bases; junction bases not matched to a gene: 5. Germline V gene lookup returns CDR1 SGHNT and CDR2 YYREEE (reference sequence). The chain's CDR3 is CASSPRGGQDTQYF. CDR3 DNA: TGTGCCAGCAGCCCGCGGGGGGGCCAAGATACGCAGTATTTT.

The rearrangement joins TRBV27 to TRBJ1-1; 10 bases agree with TRBD1. This CDR3 contains 13 residues. The V segment lost 6 bases and the J segment 8 bases; nucleotides outside the gene matches: 6. Germline values: CDR1 MNHEY, CDR2 SMNVEV (reference sequence). CDR3: CASRNDRGHEAFF. Here the CDR3 DNA reads TGTGCCAGCAGAAACGACAGGGGGCACGAAGCTTTCTTT.

The rearrangement links TRBV6-5 to TRBJ1-4, with a weak D call TRBD1 (5 bases). V lost 3 bases and J lost 13, with 12 bases in between. There are 12 residues in the CDR3. Germline CDR1 reads MNHEY; CDR2 reads SVGAGI. CDR3 DNA: TGTGCCAGCAGTTATAGGGGCGGTGGACTGTTTTTT. Amino acid sequence: CASSYRGGGLFF.

The V gene is TRBV6-4, the J gene TRBJ1-6; 7 bases match TRBD1. The CDR3 totals 16 residues. Looked up from germline, CDR1 is MRHNA and CDR2 is SNTAGT. V lost 2 bases, J lost 7 bases, and 8 bases stayed unmatched. The CDR3 DNA is TGTGCCAGCAGTGACGAGTACGTGACAGGGAATTCACCCCTCCACTTT. Translation gives CASSDEYVTGNSPLHF.

This chain links TRBV27 with TRBJ2-1; D is unresolved. Germline V gene data show CDR1 as MNHEY and CDR2 as SMNVEV (reference sequence). The CDR3 totals 13 residues. V was clipped by 4 bases and J by 4 bases, with 8 bases between them. The CDR3 DNA follows: TGTGCCAGCAGTTATGGCAAATACAATGAGCAGTTCTTC. Translated: CASSYGKYNEQFF.

This clone was found once. The chain's CDR3 is CASSLTGVGYEQYF. As DNA, the CDR3 is TGTGCCAGCAGTTTAACGGGAGTAGGCTACGAGCAGTACTTC. The V and J genes are TRBV27 and TRBJ2-7, with a tentative D call TRBD2 (6 bases). With 2 bases removed from V and 3 bases from J, the gap between germline ends came to 11 bases. The CDR3 has 14 amino acids. Germline loops: CDR1 MNHEY, CDR2 SMNVEV (reference sequence).

This sequence joins TRBV28 and TRBJ2-7; 7 bases align to TRBD2. Germline V gene sequence: CDR1 MDHEN, CDR2 SYDVKM. The CDR3 runs 13 residues. The J segment lost 6 bases and the V segment lost 9 bases, leaving 11 bases of the junction unmatched. CDR3: CASLWGGGSEQYF. The CDR3 coding sequence is TGTGCCAGTTTATGGGGGGGTGGAAGCGAGCAGTACTTC. Looking up the rest from reference TRBV28 and TRBJ2-7 gives the full variable domain: DVKVTQSSRYLVKRTGEKVFLECVQDMDHENMFWYRQDPGLGLRLIYFSYDVKMKEKGDIPEGYSVSREKKERFSLILESASTNQTSMYLCASLWGGGSEQYFGPGTRLTVT.

This clone was counted a few times. The gene calls are TRBV5-1 and TRBJ2-7; TRBD1 agrees at 7 bases. CDR3 length equals 15 residues. The germline V gene has CDR1 SGHRS and CDR2 YFSETQ. V lost 3 bases, J lost 2 bases, and 8 bases stayed unmatched. CDR3 sequence (DNA): TGCGCCAGCAGCTGGGGGACAGACGGGGCCTACGAGCAGTACTTC. Protein sequence: CASSWGTDGAYEQYF.

The V and J genes are TRBV28 and TRBJ2-3, with D tentatively TRBD2 (6 bases). The CDR3 has 14 amino acids. V was pared by 3 bases and J by 8 bases, with 15 bases between. The germline CDR1 and CDR2 sequences are MDHEN and SYDVKM. The CDR3 DNA sequence: TGTGCCAGCAGTTTTGTCAGGGTGGGAGGTACGCAGTATTTT. This sequence encodes CASSFVRVGGTQYF.

V usage is TRBV11-2 and J usage is TRBJ1-1, with 7 bases identical to TRBD1. CDR1 and CDR2 from the germline V gene are SGHAT and FQNNGV. V trimming: 5 bases; J trimming: 8 bases; junction bases outside the gene matches: 8. This CDR3 has 13 residues. CDR3 loop: CASSQGVMGEAFF. In DNA form, the CDR3 reads TGTGCCAGCAGCCAGGGGGTCATGGGGGAAGCTTTCTTT.

J is TRBJ2-1 and V is TRBV5-4; 8 nucleotides agree with TRBD2. Germline V gene lookup returns CDR1 SGHNT and CDR2 YYREEE (reference sequence). The CDR3 extends over 16 amino acids. V shed 4 bases and J 2 bases; nucleotides not matched to a gene: 8. The CDR3 sequence is CASSPRSGSPYNEQFF. DNA for the CDR3: TGTGCCAGCAGCCCGAGAAGCGGGAGCCCCTACAATGAGCAGTTCTTC.

The chain combines TRBV25-1 with TRBJ2-1, with 7 positions matching TRBD2. The V segment lost 1 base and the J segment 5 bases; nucleotides outside the gene matches: 11. The CDR3 loop spans 17 amino acids. Per germline, CDR1 MGHDK and CDR2 SYGVNS. The CDR3 DNA reads TGTGCCAGCAGTGAATTTTTTGCGGGGGACCTGGACAATGAGCAGTTCTTC. It specifies CASSEFFAGDLDNEQFF.